The clone carrying this T cell receptor (beta chain) was recorded only once. Between the trimmed V and J ends, which lost 4 bases and 4 bases, there was a span of 16 bases. The CDR3 covers 14 residues. Germline assignment: CDR1 GTSNPN and CDR2 SVGIG (reference sequence). This sample was taken from a study of shared clonotypes between healthy human individuals. Generated by immunoSEQ multiplex PCR, the TCRdb table keeps only in-frame clones and is missing some. This repertoire shows 450,000 to 600,000 clones, 79% found once; its top ten account for approximately 13%. The sequence was obtained from a woman in her thirties or forties in good health. Some clones in this sample may be carry-over from other donors' samples. Specimen: PBMCs. The rearrangement uses TRBV30 and TRBJ2-5; D possibly uses TRBD1 or TRBD2 (6 bases each). CDR3 residues: CAWTPVRGAETQYF. The DNA for the CDR3 is TGTGCCTGGACCCCGGTTAGGGGGGCAGAGACCCAGTACTTC.